Below, 28 T cell receptor beta chains from the same sample are listed, as sequenced in a study of CD8+CD57+ T cells in acquired aplastic anemia. Whoever was chosen for sequencing had shown CD8+CD57+ cell expansion by flow cytometry. Genomic DNA was employed as the template in profiling TCR beta VDJ and CDR3. TCRdb independently ran MiXCR on the reads; one entry per CDR3 protein. The table records about half a million distinct CDR3 sequences, 25% to 40% of them present only once. Sample: sorted CD4+, CD8+, or CD8+CD57+ T cells (not recorded which) from PBMCs. The receptors derive from a human donor with aplastic anemia.

V usage is TRBV6-1 and J usage is TRBJ1-4, with TRBD1 identical over 9 bases. CDR1 is MNHNS, CDR2 SASEGT, per germline. This CDR3 is 13 amino acids long. V dropped 9 bases and J dropped 11; count of bases not matched to a gene: 10. The CDR3 nucleotides read TGTGCCAGTACCGGGACAGGGAGGTATAAACTGTTTTTT. It encodes CASTGTGRYKLFF.

This clonotype was seen more than once but under ten times. The chain uses TRBV11-1 and TRBJ2-6; possible D gene TRBD1, 5 bases. The length of the CDR3 is 17 residues. V lost 5 bases and J 0 bases, leaving 14 bases between the germline ends. Germline CDR1 is SGHAT and CDR2 is FQDESV (reference sequence). Written as DNA, the CDR3 is TGTGCCAGCAGCCGAAACGCAGGGATCTCTGGGGCCAACGTCCTGACTTTC. Protein product: CASSRNAGISGANVLTF.

The rearrangement uses TRBV9 and TRBJ1-2; no clear D. Germline CDR1 and CDR2: SGDLS and YYNGEE. This CDR3 is built from 16 residues. V was shortened by 0 bases and J by 5 bases, with 17 bases between the two germline ends. CDR3 loop: CASSVAMTAFTYGYTF. Here the CDR3 DNA reads TGTGCCAGCAGCGTAGCTATGACCGCGTTTACTTATGGCTACACCTTC. Variable domain in full (rest from reference TRBV9 and TRBJ1-2): DSGVTQTPKHLITATGQRVTLRCSPRSGDLSVYWYQQSLDQGLQFLIQYYNGEERAKGNILERFSAQQFPDLHSELNLSSLELGDSALYFCASSVAMTAFTYGYTFGSGTRLTVV.

This clonotype was seen a few times. The chain's CDR3 is CSARFSGTSGHEQYF. CDR3 coding DNA: TGCAGTGCTAGATTCTCCGGGACTAGCGGCCACGAGCAGTACTTC. The rearrangement uses TRBV20-1 and TRBJ2-7, with TRBD2 matching over 11 bases. Germline V gene lookup returns CDR1 DFQATT and CDR2 SNEGSKA (reference sequence). The V and J ends lost 2 bases and 5 bases, in that order; junction bases with no gene match: 8. The CDR3 contains 15 residues.

This clonotype was seen a handful of times. The V gene is TRBV5-1, the J gene TRBJ2-1, with TRBD2 identical over 8 bases. Germline trimming cut 0 bases from V and 8 bases from J; bases unmatched to any gene: 4. In germline, CDR1 is SGHRS, CDR2 YFSETQ. This CDR3 is 14 amino acids long. The CDR3 protein is CASSLGAGGDEQFF. CDR3 in DNA: TGCGCCAGCAGCTTGGGGGCGGGAGGAGATGAGCAGTTCTTC.

The chain links TRBV5-6 to TRBJ2-5, with 8 bases aligning to TRBD1. The V gene's germline CDR1 is SGHDT and CDR2 YYEEEE. With V trimmed by 4 bases and J by 4 bases, 6 bases remained unmatched. The CDR3 is 14 amino acids. The CDR3 region has the DNA TGTGCCAGCAGCACCCTACAGGGGGGAGAGACCCAGTACTTC. Protein: CASSTLQGGETQYF. Full variable domain (remainder filled in from reference TRBV5-6 and TRBJ2-5): DAGVTQSPTHLIKTRGQQVTLRCSPKSGHDTVSWYQQALGQGPQFIFQYYEEEERQRGNFPDRFSGHQFPNYSSELNVNALLLGDSALYLCASSTLQGGETQYFGPGTRLLVL.

CDR3 loop: CASSRDWAGEQYF. The CDR3 DNA reads TGTGCCAGCAGCCGGGACTGGGCAGGGGAGCAGTACTTC. V and J are TRBV7-9 and TRBJ2-7, with D perhaps TRBD2 (6 bases). V was trimmed by 5 bases and J by 7 bases, leaving 15 bases between them. Germline assignment: CDR1 SEHNR and CDR2 FQNEAQ (reference sequence). This CDR3 has 13 residues.

The gene calls are TRBV30 and TRBJ2-3, with a possible D match to TRBD1 (6 bases). The CDR3 totals 16 residues. Germline V CDR1 and CDR2: GTSNPN, SVGIG (reference sequence). V dropped 2 bases and J dropped 0 bases, with 15 bases sitting between them. CDR3 bases: TGTGCCTGGAGTACCGGGACATACGCTAGCACAGATACGCAGTATTTT. Its translation is CAWSTGTYASTDTQYF.

This clonotype was counted many times. The V gene is TRBV19, the J gene TRBJ1-5, with a tentative D call TRBD1 (5 bases). This CDR3 is built from 15 residues. The germline V gene encodes CDR1 LNHDA and CDR2 SQIVND (reference sequence). Deletions cut 5 bases from V and 2 bases from J, with 13 bases between. This CDR3 reads CASSGQGAGNQPQHF. In DNA form, the CDR3 reads TGTGCCAGTAGTGGACAAGGGGCTGGCAATCAGCCCCAGCATTTT.

This clonotype was observed at least ten times. V is TRBV2 and J is TRBJ1-2, with 7 nucleotides matching TRBD1. The CDR3 is 14 residues long. Per the germline V gene, CDR1 is SNHLY and CDR2 is FYNNEI. J lost 7 bases, V lost 7 bases, and 12 bases had no gene match. Here the CDR3 reads CASNPRTGHFGYTF. For the CDR3, the DNA is TGTGCCAGCAACCCAAGGACAGGACATTTTGGCTACACCTTC.

This clonotype occurred many times. The J gene is TRBJ1-5, the V gene TRBV20-1; D possibly corresponds to TRBD1 (5 bases). This CDR3 is 14 amino acids long. CDR1 and CDR2 from the germline V gene are DFQATT and SNEGSKA (reference sequence). The V end lost 3 bases, the J end lost 0 bases, and 9 bases lay between the germline ends. CDR3: CSASDSLSNQPQHF. In DNA form, the CDR3 reads TGCAGTGCTAGTGACAGTCTTAGCAATCAGCCCCAGCATTTT.

In its sample, this clonotype was seen a few times. The rearrangement uses TRBV4-3 and TRBJ1-2; D not resolved. The CDR3 is 15 amino acids. V was shortened by 1 base and J by 0 bases, with 9 bases between the two germline ends. Per the germline V gene, CDR1 is LGHNA and CDR2 is YSLEER. The CDR3 is CASSQAAKANYGYTF. The CDR3 DNA reads TGCGCCAGCAGCCAAGCCGCTAAGGCTAACTATGGCTACACCTTC.

There are many counts of this clonotype. This chain links TRBV7-9 with TRBJ1-2, with D possibly matching TRBD1 (5 bases). The CDR3 consists of 15 residues. V lost 2 bases and J lost 4, with 14 bases in between. Germline values: CDR1 SEHNR, CDR2 FQNEAQ (reference sequence). CDR3 residues: CASSLNSAGSYGYTF. The CDR3 DNA follows: TGTGCCAGCAGCTTAAATTCGGCAGGGTCCTATGGCTACACCTTC.

A single count supports this clonotype. At one end the junction does not follow the germline gene, possibly because of a read error. J is TRBJ2-1 and V is TRBV10-3, with TRBD1 identical over 11 bases. Germline lookup yields CDR1 ENHRY and CDR2 SYGVKD. This CDR3 comprises 14 residues. CDR3 in amino acids: CASSDRTGGSEQFF. The CDR3 DNA sequence: TGTGCCAGCAGTGACCGGACAGGGGGCAGTGAGCAGTTCTTC.

Details on this clonotype: Relative to the germline gene, one junction end is altered; a read error may explain this. The rearrangement joins TRBV7-8 to TRBJ2-4, with D possibly called TRBD1 or TRBD2 (5 bases each). This CDR3 region has 16 residues. Germline CDR1 reads SGHVS; CDR2 reads FQNEAQ. The CDR3 region has the DNA TGTGCCATCAGCTTAGTAGGGGACCCTCCCAAAAACATTCAGTACTTC. Amino acid sequence: CAISLVGDPPKNIQYF.

This clonotype was seen repeatedly, ten times or more. The gene calls are TRBV7-3 and TRBJ2-7, with D possibly TRBD2 on 5 matching bases. Deletions cut 5 bases from V and 3 bases from J, with 11 bases between. The length of the CDR3 is 13 residues. CDR1 is SGHTA and CDR2 is FQGTGA in the germline V gene. The CDR3 bases are TGTGCCAGCAGCACCAGACGGGACTACGAGCAGTACTTC. Translated, it gives CASSTRRDYEQYF.

Only a few counts were recorded for this clonotype. The V call is TRBV6-5, the J call TRBJ2-7; the D call may be TRBD1 or TRBD2 (6 bases each). V dropped 2 bases and J dropped 4 bases, with 18 bases sitting between them. The CDR3 sequence is 16 residues long. Germline lookup yields CDR1 MNHEY and CDR2 SVGAGI. The DNA of the CDR3 is TGTGCCAGCAGTTACCGGGGGCAGGGGAAGGTTTACGAGCAGTACTTC. This translates into CASSYRGQGKVYEQYF.

The chain combines TRBV5-4 with TRBJ2-7, with D unclear. Germline V gene lookup returns CDR1 SGHNT and CDR2 YYREEE (reference sequence). This CDR3 is built from 12 residues. V dropped 1 base and J dropped 5 bases, with 7 bases sitting between them. The CDR3 DNA reads as TGTGCCAGCAGCTTGTATCGGGACGAGCAGTACTTC. Translating it yields CASSLYRDEQYF.

This clonotype was found many times. The V call is TRBV20-1, the J call TRBJ2-7, with D perhaps matching TRBD1 or TRBD2 (5 bases each). This CDR3 contains 12 residues. CDR1 is DFQATT, CDR2 SNEGSKA, per germline (reference sequence). With 6 bases removed from V and 9 bases from J, the gap between germline ends came to 18 bases. The CDR3 protein is CSAFDGRGWQYF. The CDR3 DNA follows: TGCAGTGCCTTCGACGGACGGGGCTGGCAGTACTTC.

The J gene is TRBJ1-6, the V gene TRBV7-8; 7 positions agree with TRBD1. CDR1 SGHVS and CDR2 FQNEAQ come from the germline V gene. V shed 6 bases and J 10 bases; nucleotides not matched to a gene: 3. The CDR3 consists of 12 residues. DNA for the CDR3: TGTGCCAGCAGACGACAGGGCTCACCCCTCCACTTT. This translates into CASRRQGSPLHF.

This clonotype was observed many times. The rearrangement links TRBV29-1 to TRBJ1-1; tentative D call: TRBD1 (5 bases). Germline lookup yields CDR1 SQVTM and CDR2 ANQGSEA. The V end lost 3 bases, the J end lost 3 bases, and 14 bases lay between the germline ends. CDR3 length equals 14 residues. CDR3 region: CSVDLPGRDTEAFF. The CDR3 DNA sequence: TGCAGCGTTGATCTACCGGGGCGGGACACTGAAGCTTTCTTT.

This clonotype came up a few times. The chain carries TRBV2 and TRBJ2-7, with a possible D match to TRBD1 (6 bases). CDR1 and CDR2 (germline): SNHLY, FYNNEI. This CDR3 comprises 13 residues. The V gene lost 1 base and the J gene lost 3 bases, with 7 bases spanning the gap. The CDR3: CASSEGTDYEQYF. Written as DNA, the CDR3 is TGTGCCAGCAGTGAAGGGACAGACTACGAGCAGTACTTC.

Concerning this clonotype: A much more abundant neighbour one base away suggests this may be a read error. The chain uses TRBV7-3 and TRBJ1-2; a possible D gene is TRBD1 (6 bases). Germline V gene data show CDR1 as SGHTA and CDR2 as FQGTGA. The length of the CDR3 is 13 residues. Written as DNA, the CDR3 is TGTGCCAGCAGCTCCGGAAGGGGGGAAGGCTACGCCTTC. Translated, it gives CASSSGRGEGYAF.

The rearrangement joins TRBV25-1 to TRBJ1-5; no definite D call. This CDR3 comprises 15 residues. V gave up 4 bases and J gave up 3 bases, with 13 bases separating them. CDR1 and CDR2 from the germline V gene are MGHDK and SYGVNS. CDR3 DNA sequence: TGTGCCAGCAGTGGCGGACTAGGATCCAATCAGCCCCAGCATTTT. It codes for CASSGGLGSNQPQHF. Full variable domain (remainder filled in from reference TRBV25-1 and TRBJ1-5): EADIYQTPRYLVIGTGKKITLECSQTMGHDKMYWYQQDPGMELHLIHYSYGVNSTEKGDLSSESTVSRIRTEHFPLTLESARPSHTSQYLCASSGGLGSNQPQHFGDGTRLSIL.

There are many counts of this clonotype. The V gene is TRBV2, the J gene TRBJ1-1, with 9 bases fitting TRBD1. The CDR3 has 15 amino acids. V trimming: 6 bases; J trimming: 4 bases; junction bases outside the gene matches: 9. Germline assignment: CDR1 SNHLY and CDR2 FYNNEI. In DNA form, the CDR3 reads TGTGCCAGCAGGTCACTACAGGGGGCCATCACTGAAGCTTTCTTT. It codes for CASRSLQGAITEAFF.

This clonotype was found a few times. The rearrangement joins TRBV20-1 to TRBJ1-5; a possible D gene is TRBD1 (6 bases). Per the germline V gene, CDR1 is DFQATT and CDR2 is SNEGSKA (reference sequence). This CDR3 comprises 14 residues. The germline V and J ends were trimmed by 3 bases and 1 base, with 10 bases remaining between them. CDR3 sequence reads: CSASGGPSNQPQHF. CDR3 bases: TGCAGTGCTAGCGGGGGGCCCAGCAATCAGCCCCAGCATTTT.

The chain combines TRBV7-3 with TRBJ2-7, with 7 bases matching TRBD1. The V segment lost 5 bases and the J segment 3 bases; nucleotides outside the gene matches: 4. Germline V gives CDR1 SGHTA, CDR2 FQGTGA. The length of the CDR3 is 13 residues. The CDR3 spells CASSGRQGYEQYF. DNA for the CDR3: TGTGCCAGCAGCGGACGACAGGGCTACGAGCAGTACTTC.

This rearrangement joins TRBV9 to TRBJ2-1; D is unresolved. V shed 2 bases and J shed 7 bases, with 16 bases lying between them. The germline V gene has CDR1 SGDLS and CDR2 YYNGEE. The CDR3 has 15 residues. The CDR3 region has the DNA TGTGCCAGCAGCGTTGGACGAGGCCCGTATAATGAGCAGTTCTTC. The encoded protein is CASSVGRGPYNEQFF.